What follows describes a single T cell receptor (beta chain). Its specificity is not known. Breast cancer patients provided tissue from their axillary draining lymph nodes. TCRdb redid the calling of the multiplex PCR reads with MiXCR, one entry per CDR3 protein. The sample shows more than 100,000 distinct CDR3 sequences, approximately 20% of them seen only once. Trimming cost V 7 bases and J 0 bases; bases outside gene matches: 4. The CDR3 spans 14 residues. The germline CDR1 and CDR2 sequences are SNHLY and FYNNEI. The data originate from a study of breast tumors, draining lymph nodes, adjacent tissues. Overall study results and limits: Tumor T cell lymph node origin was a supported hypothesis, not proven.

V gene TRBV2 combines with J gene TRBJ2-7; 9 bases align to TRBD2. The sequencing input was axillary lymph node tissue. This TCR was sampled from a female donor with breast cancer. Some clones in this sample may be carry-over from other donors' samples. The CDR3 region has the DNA TGTGCCAGCATCCCTAGCGGGGCCTCCTACGAGCAGTACTTC. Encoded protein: CASIPSGASYEQYF.